One sample yielded the 30 T cell receptor beta chains listed below, sequenced in a study of blood T cell repertoires in COVID-19. Using immunoSEQ multiplex PCR, the repertoire was profiled, and TCRdb retains in-frame clones only, with some absent. The sample gives about 240,000 clones, around 81% of which show up once; roughly 7.4% is in the top ten. Source material: peripheral blood. The receptors were gathered from a woman over 75 with COVID-19, enrolled during active disease.

This chain links TRBV4-1 with TRBJ1-2, with D tentatively TRBD1 (6 bases). The germline V gene encodes CDR1 MGHRA and CDR2 YSYEKL. CDR3 length: 13 amino acids. With 3 bases removed from V and 11 bases from J, the gap between germline ends came to 16 bases. The CDR3: CASSHQDRRKYTF. The CDR3 bases are TGCGCCAGCAGCCACCAGGACAGAAGAAAATACACCTTC.

The chain is built from TRBV7-2 and TRBJ1-4; D remains unclear. This CDR3 spans 13 amino acids. Trimming shortened V by 3 bases and J by 7 bases, and 9 bases separated the two germline ends. Looked up from germline, CDR1 is SGHTA and CDR2 is FQGNSA. In DNA, the CDR3 is TGTGCCAGCAGCTTCGGTCGTAGTGAAAAACTGTTTTTT. This translates into CASSFGRSEKLFF.

This chain links TRBV5-1 with TRBJ1-3; 8 bases are shared with TRBD1. After removal of 4 bases from V and 9 bases from J, the junction contained 12 bases not matched to a gene. The CDR3 loop spans 15 amino acids. Germline CDR1 and CDR2: SGHRS and YFSETQ. This CDR3 is CASSPGQEYQSTIYF. The CDR3 DNA is TGCGCCAGCAGCCCGGGACAGGAGTACCAAAGCACCATATATTTT. The variable domain in full, with the rest retrieved from reference TRBV5-1 and TRBJ1-3, is KAGVTQTPRYLIKTRGQQVTLSCSPISGHRSVSWYQQTPGQGLQFLFEYFSETQRNKGNFPGRFSGRQFSNSRSEMNVSTLELGDSALYLCASSPGQEYQSTIYFGEGSWLTVV.

The sample holds a few counts of this clone. The chain links TRBV6-5 to TRBJ1-3, with D uncertain. V lost 4 bases and J 4 bases, leaving 8 bases between the germline ends. Germline V gene lookup returns CDR1 MNHEY and CDR2 SVGAGI. There are 13 residues in the CDR3. CDR3 loop: CASSWEYGNTIYF. CDR3 nucleotide sequence: TGTGCCAGCAGTTGGGAGTACGGAAACACCATATATTTT.

The V and J genes are TRBV25-1 and TRBJ1-2; the D is unclear. The V end was cut by 8 bases, the J end by 7 bases, with 20 bases between. CDR1 and CDR2 from the germline V gene are MGHDK and SYGVNS. The CDR3 runs to 14 residues. CDR3 in amino acids: CASLWTEGGLGYTF. CDR3 nucleotides: TGTGCCAGCCTCTGGACCGAGGGAGGGCTTGGCTACACCTTC.

The chain is built from TRBV28 and TRBJ2-3; 9 nucleotides align to TRBD2. Germline lookup yields CDR1 MDHEN and CDR2 SYDVKM. V shed 5 bases, J shed 6 bases, and the junction held 9 bases outside the gene matches. The CDR3 is 15 residues long. CDR3 coding DNA: TGTGCCAGCAGTATCCGCGGGAGGGCCCACGATACGCAGTATTTT. Translation gives CASSIRGRAHDTQYF.

The chain carries TRBV5-4 and TRBJ2-2; D is possibly TRBD1 (7 bases). The germline CDR1 and CDR2 sequences are SGHNT and YYREEE (reference sequence). Trimming removed 4 bases at V and 1 base at J, with 17 bases between. The CDR3 has 17 residues. In DNA, the CDR3 is TGTGCCAGCAGCCCATCCGGAGGGGGCGGGAACACCGGGGAGCTGTTTTTT. Amino acids: CASSPSGGGGNTGELFF.

The chain is built from TRBV20-1 and TRBJ1-1; a weak D match, TRBD1 (5 bases). The CDR3 spans 13 residues. Germline V CDR1 and CDR2: DFQATT, SNEGSKA (reference sequence). The V end lost 3 bases, the J end lost 0 bases, and 8 bases lay between the germline ends. The CDR3 nucleotides are TGCAGTGCTAGTGCAGGGTTGAACACTGAAGCTTTCTTT. Translation: CSASAGLNTEAFF.

The chain uses TRBV18 and TRBJ1-1; 7 nucleotides agree with TRBD1. The CDR3 is made up of 15 amino acids. Per germline, CDR1 KGHSH and CDR2 LQKENI. Unmatched junction bases numbered 9, after V lost 6 bases and J lost 2 bases. The CDR3 nucleotides are TGTGCCAGCTCTGCCGTGACAGGGATAAACACTGAAGCTTTCTTT. Translation: CASSAVTGINTEAFF.

This clone was observed a handful of times. V and J are TRBV30 and TRBJ1-1; D remains unclear. V lost 0 bases to trimming and J lost 4 bases, with 15 bases between them. This CDR3 has 15 residues. Germline V lookup: CDR1 GTSNPN, CDR2 SVGIG (reference sequence). The CDR3 DNA is TGTGCCTGGAGTGTGATCGAACTCGGGTTCACTGAAGCTTTCTTT. Its translation is CAWSVIELGFTEAFF.

This clone has just a few counts. The chain is built from TRBV3-1 (or the pseudogene TRBV3-2) and TRBJ1-5; TRBD1 might be the D (6 bases). This CDR3 is 15 amino acids long. Germline CDR1 reads LGHDT; CDR2 reads YNNKEL (reference sequence). Trimming shortened V by 0 bases and J by 4 bases, and 10 bases separated the two germline ends. The CDR3 spells CASSQDPQGNQPQHF. The CDR3 DNA is TGTGCCAGCAGCCAAGATCCACAGGGAAATCAGCCCCAGCATTTT.

This chain connects TRBV2 to TRBJ1-2; 11 positions match TRBD1. The germline V gene encodes CDR1 SNHLY and CDR2 FYNNEI. J gave up 8 bases and V 9 bases, and 2 bases lay outside the gene matches. The CDR3 covers 11 residues. CDR3 loop: CARDRGQGYTF. In nucleotides, the CDR3 is TGTGCCAGGGACAGGGGGCAGGGCTACACCTTC.

This clone was recorded once. The chain employs TRBV7-3 and TRBJ1-1, with D maybe TRBD1 (6 bases). The CDR3 is 13 residues long. Trimming left V 5 bases short and J 4 bases short, with 11 bases between. Germline values: CDR1 SGHTA, CDR2 FQGTGA. The CDR3 spells CASSGTGSTEAFF. The CDR3 bases are TGTGCCAGCAGCGGCACAGGGTCCACTGAAGCTTTCTTT.

This chain connects TRBV4-1 to TRBJ2-2; a possible D gene is TRBD2 (6 bases). Looked up from germline, CDR1 is MGHRA and CDR2 is YSYEKL. Trimming removed 4 bases from V and 4 bases from J, with 16 bases in between. The CDR3 has 16 amino acids. CDR3 residues: CASSPRGNSGTGELFF. DNA of the CDR3: TGCGCCAGCAGCCCCCGCGGGAACTCGGGCACCGGGGAGCTGTTTTTT.

The J gene is TRBJ1-3, the V gene TRBV7-3, with D possibly TRBD1 on 5 matching bases. The CDR3 consists of 17 residues. Trimming shortened V by 0 bases and J by 3 bases, and 15 bases separated the two germline ends. CDR1 is SGHTA and CDR2 is FQGTGA in the germline V gene. CDR3 amino acids: CASSLTGPTALGNTIYF. The DNA of the CDR3 is TGTGCCAGCAGCTTAACGGGGCCCACGGCTCTTGGAAACACCATATATTTT.

V and J are TRBV19 and TRBJ2-2, with a possible D match to TRBD1 (6 bases). The CDR3 runs to 16 residues. Trimming removed 6 bases from V and 2 bases from J, with 16 bases in between. CDR1 is LNHDA and CDR2 is SQIVND in the germline V gene (reference sequence). In DNA form, the CDR3 reads TGTGCCAGTAGAGTATTGGGACAAGCAAACACCGGGGAGCTGTTTTTT. Translating it yields CASRVLGQANTGELFF.

The rearrangement joins TRBV7-9 to TRBJ2-3, with 8 nucleotides matching TRBD2. Germline loops: CDR1 SEHNR, CDR2 FQNEAQ (reference sequence). The V and J ends lost 7 bases and 7 bases, in that order; junction bases with no gene match: 16. CDR3 length: 16 amino acids. The CDR3 sequence: CASKSIAGSTENTQYF. The CDR3 coding sequence is TGTGCCAGCAAATCTATAGCGGGGTCAACCGAAAATACGCAGTATTTT.

This clone occurred a few times. The chain couples TRBV27 to TRBJ1-2; 9 nucleotides line up with TRBD1. Germline CDR1 reads MNHEY; CDR2 reads SMNVEV (reference sequence). J was trimmed by 8 bases and V by 8 bases; bases with no gene match: 6. This CDR3 comprises 12 residues. The CDR3 nucleotides are TGTGCCAGCTCAGACAGGGGGTTCGGCTACACCTTC. Translation: CASSDRGFGYTF.

The chain combines TRBV6-5 with TRBJ1-5; maybe TRBD1 (6 bases). The CDR3 consists of 13 residues. Trimming cost V 8 bases and J 3 bases, with 11 bases left between them. Germline assignment: CDR1 MNHEY and CDR2 SVGAGI. CDR3 in DNA: TGTGCCAGCTGGGGACAATTCAATCAGCCCCAGCATTTT. Protein sequence: CASWGQFNQPQHF.

The genes are TRBV3-1 (or the pseudogene TRBV3-2) and TRBJ2-3; D might be TRBD1 (6 bases). The CDR3 length is 14 residues. Trimming took 4 bases from V and 2 from J, leaving 10 bases between them. Germline V gene lookup returns CDR1 LGHDT and CDR2 YNNKEL (reference sequence). CDR3 region: CASSLGGSTDTQYF. The CDR3 DNA reads as TGTGCCAGCAGCCTAGGGGGATCCACAGATACGCAGTATTTT.

The chain is built from TRBV2 and TRBJ2-7; weak D call: TRBD2 (7 bases). The CDR3 is 13 residues long. Germline loops: CDR1 SNHLY, CDR2 FYNNEI. V was trimmed by 7 bases and J by 7 bases, leaving 17 bases between them. CDR3 sequence: CASTGGLLDEQYF. The CDR3 DNA reads as TGTGCCAGCACCGGGGGGCTTTTGGATGAGCAGTACTTC.

A few counts support this clone. The chain uses TRBV6-5 and TRBJ1-2, with unresolved D. V lost 5 bases, J lost 0 bases, and 7 bases lay in between. This CDR3 is built from 13 residues. In germline, CDR1 is MNHEY, CDR2 SVGAGI. The CDR3 DNA sequence: TGTGCCAGCAGTCTTCTTGCTAACTATGGCTACACCTTC. Its translation is CASSLLANYGYTF.

The chain uses TRBV7-3 and TRBJ1-1, with TRBD1 as a possible D gene (5 bases). CDR3 length: 14 amino acids. The V and J ends lost 5 bases and 1 base respectively, with 11 bases between them. Germline CDR1 SGHTA, CDR2 FQGTGA. The CDR3, as DNA: TGTGCCAGCAGCCCGGGGGAGCCGAACACTGAAGCTTTCTTT. Amino acids: CASSPGEPNTEAFF.

This chain links TRBV14 with TRBJ1-1, with 7 nucleotides matching TRBD1. Looked up from germline, CDR1 is SGHDN and CDR2 is FVKESK. V gave up 4 bases and J gave up 1 base; unmatched junction bases: 6. This CDR3 contains 15 residues. CDR3 coding DNA: TGTGCCAGCAGCCTGGACAGGAGGGGGAACACTGAAGCTTTCTTT. It codes for CASSLDRRGNTEAFF. Using reference TRBV14 and TRBJ1-1 for the parts outside the CDR3, the full variable domain is EAGVTQFPSHSVIEKGQTVTLRCDPISGHDNLYWYRRVMGKEIKFLLHFVKESKQDESGMPNNRFLAERTGGTYSTLKVQPAELEDSGVYFCASSLDRRGNTEAFFGQGTRLTVV.

The gene calls are TRBV29-1 and TRBJ1-1; a possible D gene is TRBD1 (5 bases). The CDR3 has 13 amino acids. The V gene's germline CDR1 is SQVTM and CDR2 ANQGSEA. V lost 7 bases and J 2 bases, leaving 14 bases between the germline ends. CDR3 bases: TGCAGCGCACAGAGACAGTTAAACACTGAAGCTTTCTTT. Amino acids: CSAQRQLNTEAFF.

The chain couples TRBV30 to TRBJ1-1; D gene uncertain. V shed 8 bases and J shed 1 base, with 11 bases lying between them. Germline-derived CDR1 and CDR2 are GTSNPN and SVGIG (reference sequence). The CDR3 consists of 12 residues. Written as DNA, the CDR3 is TGTGCCCTTAACGGAGCGAACACTGAAGCTTTCTTT. This translates into CALNGANTEAFF.

The rearrangement uses TRBV6-6 and TRBJ2-2; 9 nucleotides match TRBD1. Per the germline V gene, CDR1 is MNHNY and CDR2 is SVGAGI (reference sequence). CDR3 length: 15 residues. V lost 6 bases and J lost 7; bases outside the gene matches: 9. CDR3 DNA: TGTGCCAGCAGCCCCGGGACAGGGATCGTCGGGGAGCTGTTTTTT. This sequence encodes CASSPGTGIVGELFF.

The CDR3 is CASSRGIPGYTF. In nucleotides, the CDR3 is TGTGCCAGCAGTCGAGGGATTCCGGGCTACACCTTC. This chain links TRBV28 with TRBJ1-2, with unresolved D. The V gene's germline CDR1 is MDHEN and CDR2 SYDVKM. The CDR3 has 12 residues. V was cut by 5 bases and J by 8 bases, with 12 bases left in between.

In its sample, this clone was seen many times. The chain combines TRBV3-1 (or the pseudogene TRBV3-2) with TRBJ1-4; TRBD1 aligns across 9 bases. Germline loops: CDR1 LGHDT, CDR2 YNNKEL (reference sequence). The CDR3 contains 15 residues. With 2 bases clipped from V and 7 bases from J, the junction kept 5 bases outside the gene matches. The CDR3 coding sequence is TGTGCCAGCAGCCAAAGAAAACAGGGGGCTGAAAAACTGTTTTTT. Protein: CASSQRKQGAEKLFF.

This clone was picked up one time. The rearrangement joins TRBV11-2 to TRBJ1-1; 7 bases agree with TRBD1. The CDR3 is 15 amino acids. V was clipped by 4 bases and J by 6 bases; unmatched bases: 11. Per the germline V gene, CDR1 is SGHAT and CDR2 is FQNNGV. Written as DNA, the CDR3 is TGTGCCAGCAGCTCCCGACAGGGTTCGGGAGCTGAAGCTTTCTTT. This sequence encodes CASSSRQGSGAEAFF.